The clone carrying this T cell receptor (beta chain) was picked up many times. What it binds is not known. These data originate in a study of T cells in Graves' hyperthyroidism and ophthalmopathy. Study-level findings and limits: The model foresaw ophthalmopathy a median about 6.1 months prior to onset.

It was RNA transcripts that yielded the amplified TCR beta CDR3 regions. When the TCR CDR3 underwent first-round RT-PCR, the HTBI primer set was used. MiXCR was run by TCRdb on the multiplex PCR reads, yielding one entry per CDR3 protein. The sample includes over 400,000 distinct CDR3 sequences, over 12% of them seen just once. The CDR3 is made up of 15 amino acids. The germline V and J ends were trimmed by 4 bases and 2 bases, with 16 bases remaining between them. The V gene's germline CDR1 is SGHRS and CDR2 YFSETQ. Sequenced material: blood. The sequence derives from a man between 18 and 29 years old with Graves' ophthalmopathy. The chain employs TRBV5-1 and TRBJ2-7; possibly TRBD1 or TRBD2 for D (6 bases each). In nucleotides, the CDR3 is TGCGCCAGCAGCGCGGGACACGTAACTACCTACGAGCAGTACTTC. It yields the protein CASSAGHVTTYEQYF.